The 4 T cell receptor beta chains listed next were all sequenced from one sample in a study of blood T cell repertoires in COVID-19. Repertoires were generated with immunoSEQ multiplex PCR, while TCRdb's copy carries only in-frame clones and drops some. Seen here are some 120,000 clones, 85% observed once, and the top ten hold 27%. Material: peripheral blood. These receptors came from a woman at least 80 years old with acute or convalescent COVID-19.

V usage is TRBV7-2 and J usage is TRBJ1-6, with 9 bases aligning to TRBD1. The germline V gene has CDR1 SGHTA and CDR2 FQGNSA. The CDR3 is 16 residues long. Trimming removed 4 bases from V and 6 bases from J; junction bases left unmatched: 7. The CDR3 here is CASSSPGQGFNSPLHF. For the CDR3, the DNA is TGTGCCAGCAGCTCCCCGGGACAGGGTTTTAATTCACCCCTCCACTTT.

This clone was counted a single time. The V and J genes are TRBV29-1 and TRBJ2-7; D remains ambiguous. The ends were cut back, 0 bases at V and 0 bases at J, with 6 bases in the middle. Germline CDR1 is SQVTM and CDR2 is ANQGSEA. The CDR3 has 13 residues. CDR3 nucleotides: TGCAGCGTTGAAGATAGAAGCTCCTACGAGCAGTACTTC. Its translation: CSVEDRSSYEQYF.

CDR3 sequence: CASSSRGRGKYF. In nucleotides, the CDR3 is TGTGCCAGCAGCTCGAGGGGGCGCGGAAAGTATTTT. This sequence joins TRBV5-5 and TRBJ2-3; TRBD1 aligns across 7 bases. After removal of 3 bases from V and 13 bases from J, the junction contained 8 bases not matched to a gene. Germline-derived CDR1 and CDR2 are SGHKS and YYEKEE (reference sequence). The CDR3 contains 12 residues.

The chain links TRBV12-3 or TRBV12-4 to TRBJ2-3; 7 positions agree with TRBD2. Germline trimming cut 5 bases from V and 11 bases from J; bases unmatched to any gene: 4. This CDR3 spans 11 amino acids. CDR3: CASSPREEQYF. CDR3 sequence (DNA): TGTGCCAGCAGTCCCCGGGAGGAGCAGTATTTT.